The 25 T cell receptor beta chains below all came from one sample that was sequenced in a study of T cell responses to AZD1222 COVID-19 vaccine. Clones were sequenced by immunoSEQ multiplex PCR, and TCRdb holds only the in-frame ones, with some missing. In the table there are fewer than 120,000 clones, about 94% of which are singletons. Sample: peripheral blood, taken 28 days after the second AZD1222 dose. Receptors were obtained from an adult who received the AZD1222 COVID-19 vaccine.

CDR3 in amino acids: CASSSPWGVETQYF. In DNA form, the CDR3 reads TGTGCCAGCAGCTCCCCCTGGGGGGTCGAGACCCAGTACTTC. The rearrangement joins TRBV7-9 to TRBJ2-5, with a tentative D call TRBD2 (6 bases). Trimming shortened V by 4 bases and J by 5 bases, and 14 bases separated the two germline ends. This CDR3 has 14 residues. The germline V gene has CDR1 SEHNR and CDR2 FQNEAQ (reference sequence).

The rearrangement joins TRBV13 to TRBJ2-7; 9 positions agree with TRBD1. The V gene end was trimmed by 5 bases and the J gene end by 3 bases; junction bases not matched to a gene: 5. Germline V gives CDR1 PRHDT, CDR2 FYEKMQ (reference sequence). The CDR3 totals 14 residues. The CDR3 sequence: CASSRTGVIYEQYF. The CDR3 DNA reads as TGTGCCAGCAGCCGGACAGGGGTGATCTACGAGCAGTACTTC.

This clone was detected once. The chain has TRBV13 and TRBJ1-1, with D possibly being TRBD1 (5 bases). The CDR3 contains 16 residues. The germline CDR1 and CDR2 sequences are PRHDT and FYEKMQ (reference sequence). Trimming left V 2 bases short and J 3 bases short, with 16 bases between. In nucleotides, the CDR3 is TGTGCCAGCAGCTTATTCATAAGGGGCGCGGACACTGAAGCTTTCTTT. This gives the protein CASSLFIRGADTEAFF.

The J gene is TRBJ2-7, the V gene TRBV27, with a possible D match to TRBD2 (6 bases). Trimming left V 2 bases short and J 2 bases short, with 10 bases between. Germline V CDR1 and CDR2: MNHEY, SMNVEV (reference sequence). The CDR3 has 14 residues. CDR3 sequence: CASSLHAGPYEQYF. The CDR3 nucleotides are TGTGCCAGCAGTTTACATGCGGGGCCCTACGAGCAGTACTTC.

V and J are TRBV12-5 and TRBJ2-7; 11 bases line up with TRBD2. The germline V gene encodes CDR1 LGHNT and CDR2 FRNRAP. Unmatched junction bases numbered 13, after V lost 4 bases and J lost 5 bases. CDR3 length: 17 amino acids. The CDR3 bases are TGTGCTAGTGGTTCCACGACGGGACTAGCGGATTCCCACGAGCAGTACTTC. Translated: CASGSTTGLADSHEQYF.

The chain employs TRBV28 and TRBJ1-1; D not certain. Trimming pared 2 bases from V and 4 bases from J, leaving 17 bases between. The CDR3 has 16 amino acids. Germline V gene lookup returns CDR1 MDHEN and CDR2 SYDVKM. For the CDR3, the DNA is TGTGCCAGCAGTTTAGGGGATTTAACCCAAATCACTGAAGCTTTCTTT. Protein product: CASSLGDLTQITEAFF. Supplemented by reference TRBV28 and TRBJ1-1, the full variable domain reads DVKVTQSSRYLVKRTGEKVFLECVQDMDHENMFWYRQDPGLGLRLIYFSYDVKMKEKGDIPEGYSVSREKKERFSLILESASTNQTSMYLCASSLGDLTQITEAFFGQGTRLTVV.

The chain joins TRBV4-2 to TRBJ1-6; a weak D match, TRBD1 (6 bases). CDR1 LGHNA and CDR2 YNFKEQ come from the germline V gene. The CDR3 sequence is 16 residues long. V was shortened by 0 bases and J by 6 bases, with 12 bases between the two germline ends. The CDR3 spells CASSQEFGTPNSPLHF. CDR3 DNA sequence: TGTGCCAGCAGCCAAGAGTTCGGGACACCTAATTCACCCCTCCACTTT.

This chain uses TRBV5-1 with TRBJ1-4; TRBD1 might be the D (6 bases). This CDR3 contains 18 residues. Germline assignment: CDR1 SGHRS and CDR2 YFSETQ. V was pared by 4 bases and J by 0 bases, with 19 bases between. CDR3 sequence reads: CASSVGSGAYATNEKLFF. In DNA, the CDR3 is TGCGCCAGCAGCGTTGGGTCGGGGGCTTATGCAACTAATGAAAAACTGTTTTTT.

The rearrangement uses TRBV28 and TRBJ2-3, with TRBD2 identical over 9 bases. This CDR3 spans 16 amino acids. The germline CDR1 and CDR2 sequences are MDHEN and SYDVKM. V was pared by 5 bases and J by 3 bases, with 9 bases of the junction left unmatched. This CDR3 reads CASSALSGSSTDTQYF. DNA for the CDR3: TGTGCCAGCAGTGCCCTTAGCGGGAGTTCGACAGATACGCAGTATTTT.

The chain has TRBV4-1 and TRBJ1-4; 7 bases map to TRBD1. The V gene end was trimmed by 2 bases and the J gene end by 0 bases; junction bases not matched to a gene: 12. Germline V gives CDR1 MGHRA, CDR2 YSYEKL. This CDR3 is 19 amino acids long. The CDR3 nucleotides read TGCGCCAGCAGCCAACGTCCGGGACAGCAAAAATCAACTAATGAAAAACTGTTTTTT. It codes for CASSQRPGQQKSTNEKLFF.

This clone was seen more than once but under ten times. The same CDR3 arises from other DNA sequences in this sample as well. The CDR3 sequence: CASSDKGGRNTEAFF. CDR3 DNA sequence: TGTGCCAGCAGTGACAAGGGGGGGAGGAACACTGAAGCTTTCTTT. The rearrangement uses TRBV6-1 and TRBJ1-1, with a tentative D call TRBD1 (6 bases). This CDR3 comprises 15 residues. CDR1 is MNHNS and CDR2 is SASEGT in the germline V gene. Trimming took off 3 bases at V and 1 base at J, with 12 bases between the two ends.

This chain joins TRBV24-1 and TRBJ1-1; 10 bases agree with TRBD1. Germline-derived CDR1 and CDR2 are KGHDR and SFDVKD. The J segment lost 6 bases and the V segment lost 10 bases, leaving 13 bases of the junction unmatched. This CDR3 is 15 amino acids long. The CDR3 region has the DNA TGTGCCACAAGTTGGACAGGGGGGGAAGGAGCTGAAGCTTTCTTT. This sequence encodes CATSWTGGEGAEAFF.

This clone has only one observation. This chain links TRBV5-1 with TRBJ2-7; the match to TRBD1 covers 7 bases. CDR3 length equals 14 residues. With V trimmed by 4 bases and J by 1 base, 5 bases remained unmatched. Per the germline V gene, CDR1 is SGHRS and CDR2 is YFSETQ. The CDR3 is CASSPGDRSYEQYF. The DNA for the CDR3 is TGCGCCAGCAGCCCAGGGGACAGATCCTACGAGCAGTACTTC.

This chain uses TRBV3-1 (or the pseudogene TRBV3-2) with TRBJ1-2, with TRBD1 as a possible D gene (6 bases). The V gene's germline CDR1 is LGHDT and CDR2 YNNKEL (reference sequence). V was pared by 1 base and J by 2 bases, with 11 bases between. The CDR3 is 15 residues long. This CDR3 is CASSQGRGKNYGYTF. DNA of the CDR3: TGTGCCAGCAGCCAAGGCAGGGGTAAAAACTATGGCTACACCTTC.

This chain links TRBV30 with TRBJ2-7; D unclear. Trimming shortened V by 0 bases and J by 4 bases, and 10 bases separated the two germline ends. The CDR3 loop spans 13 amino acids. The germline V gene has CDR1 GTSNPN and CDR2 SVGIG (reference sequence). The CDR3 sequence: CAWSVPAGYEQYF. CDR3 bases: TGTGCCTGGAGTGTACCCGCTGGGTACGAGCAGTACTTC.

CDR3 in DNA: TGTGCCAGCAGCCACGCACAGGGAACATCCGTAAAACTGTTTTTT. Protein: CASSHAQGTSVKLFF. This sequence joins TRBV11-2 and TRBJ1-4, with a weak D call TRBD1 (6 bases). The germline CDR1 and CDR2 sequences are SGHAT and FQNNGV. The CDR3 length is 15 residues. V lost 5 bases and J lost 10, with 20 bases in between.

The gene calls are TRBV19 and TRBJ2-1; 7 nucleotides line up with TRBD2. CDR1 and CDR2 from the germline V gene are LNHDA and SQIVND (reference sequence). The V gene end was trimmed by 4 bases and the J gene end by 4 bases; junction bases not matched to a gene: 7. The CDR3 loop spans 15 amino acids. CDR3 sequence: CASSTASGGYNEQFF. Written as DNA, the CDR3 is TGTGCCAGTAGTACTGCTTCGGGAGGTTACAATGAGCAGTTCTTC.

This sequence joins TRBV7-9 and TRBJ1-1; D unresolved. Germline CDR1 SEHNR, CDR2 FQNEAQ (reference sequence). Deletions cut 1 base from V and 3 bases from J, with 12 bases between. The CDR3 runs to 15 residues. The CDR3 sequence is CASSLVRREDTEAFF. The CDR3 bases are TGTGCCAGCAGCTTAGTAAGGAGGGAGGACACTGAAGCTTTCTTT.

The V and J genes are TRBV18 and TRBJ1-5, with D hard to call. From germline, CDR1 is KGHSH and CDR2 LQKENI. The CDR3 has 16 amino acids. The V end was cut by 3 bases, the J end by 0 bases, with 12 bases between. The CDR3 DNA reads as TGTGCCAGCTCACCTGGGGTGGTTACTAGCAATCAGCCCCAGCATTTT. This sequence encodes CASSPGVVTSNQPQHF. The variable domain in full, with the rest retrieved from reference TRBV18 and TRBJ1-5, is NAGVMQNPRHLVRRRGQEARLRCSPMKGHSHVYWYRQLPEEGLKFMVYLQKENIIDESGMPKERFSAEFPKEGPSILRIQQVVRGDSAAYFCASSPGVVTSNQPQHFGDGTRLSIL.

V and J are TRBV18 and TRBJ1-1; a possible D gene is TRBD1 (5 bases). CDR3 length equals 15 residues. CDR1 and CDR2 from the germline V gene are KGHSH and LQKENI. Trimming pared 2 bases from V and 5 bases from J, leaving 15 bases between. This CDR3 reads CASSPNYGGGTEAFF. The CDR3 DNA reads as TGTGCCAGCTCACCAAACTACGGTGGGGGGACTGAAGCTTTCTTT.

The chain joins TRBV4-1 to TRBJ2-5, with D tentatively TRBD1 (7 bases). There are 16 residues in the CDR3. V lost 2 bases, J lost 5 bases, and 18 bases lay in between. CDR1 and CDR2 from the germline V gene are MGHRA and YSYEKL. The CDR3 loop is CASSQPPGGFIETQYF. The CDR3 DNA is TGCGCCAGCAGCCAACCCCCAGGGGGGTTTATTGAGACCCAGTACTTC.

The chain carries TRBV5-1 and TRBJ2-3; D not certain. V lost 3 bases, J lost 4 bases, and 18 bases lay in between. Germline CDR1 is SGHRS and CDR2 is YFSETQ. The CDR3 extends over 16 amino acids. This chain's CDR3 is CASSSHRPNSADTQYF. Here the CDR3 DNA reads TGCGCCAGCAGCTCCCACCGACCCAACTCGGCAGATACGCAGTATTTT.

The chain carries TRBV5-8 and TRBJ2-3; D gene uncertain. V dropped 5 bases and J dropped 3 bases, with 7 bases sitting between them. The CDR3 sequence is 12 residues long. Germline-derived CDR1 and CDR2 are SGHTS and YDEGEE. The CDR3 DNA is TGTGCCAGCAGTACCCTAACAGATACGCAGTATTTT. Translated: CASSTLTDTQYF.

This chain joins TRBV6-5 and TRBJ1-1; the D is unclear. This CDR3 is 12 amino acids long. Germline CDR1 MNHEY, CDR2 SVGAGI. V was pared by 8 bases and J by 1 base, with 8 bases between. The CDR3 coding sequence is TGTGCCAGCGCTAGAGGGAACACTGAAGCTTTCTTT. Amino acid sequence: CASARGNTEAFF.

The CDR3 loop reads CASSLGLNYGYTF. In DNA, the CDR3 is TGTGCCAGCAGTTTGGGACTGAACTATGGCTACACCTTC. The rearrangement links TRBV27 to TRBJ1-2; D may be TRBD1 (5 bases). The CDR3 has 13 residues. CDR1 is MNHEY, CDR2 SMNVEV, per germline (reference sequence). V lost 3 bases to trimming and J lost 2 bases, with 7 bases between them.